Each of the 18 T cell receptor beta chains below was sequenced from the same sample in a study of blood T cell repertoires in COVID-19. Sequencing used immunoSEQ multiplex PCR; TCRdb keeps in-frame clones, though not all of them. The table includes about 290,000 clones, 70% to 90% detected once. The sequencing sample was made of peripheral blood. These receptors were obtained from a woman between 45 and 60 years old with active or convalescent COVID-19.

A word on this clone: Other nucleotide sequences in the sample specify the same CDR3. The genes are TRBV28 and TRBJ2-2, with 8 bases that match TRBD1. V trimming: 1 base; J trimming: 6 bases; junction bases outside the gene matches: 7. This CDR3 contains 16 residues. The V gene's germline CDR1 is MDHEN and CDR2 SYDVKM. The CDR3 protein is CASSLFQGARAGELFF. Written as DNA, the CDR3 is TGTGCCAGCAGTTTATTTCAGGGGGCGCGGGCCGGGGAGCTGTTTTTT.

The table lists this clone with a count of one. The V call is TRBV7-9, the J call TRBJ1-1; no definite D call. V gave up 1 base and J gave up 6 bases, with 21 bases separating them. The CDR3 is 17 residues long. Per germline, CDR1 SEHNR and CDR2 FQNEAQ (reference sequence). The CDR3 reads CASSLGFRESFYPEAFF. The CDR3, as DNA: TGTGCCAGCAGCTTAGGATTTCGGGAGTCCTTCTACCCTGAAGCTTTCTTT.

The CDR3 sequence is CASSQEPLASGFSYEQYF. CDR3 bases: TGCGCCAGCAGCCAAGAGCCCCTCGCTAGCGGTTTCTCCTACGAGCAGTACTTC. The chain recombines TRBV4-1 with TRBJ2-7; 7 nucleotides line up with TRBD2. The V gene's germline CDR1 is MGHRA and CDR2 YSYEKL. The CDR3 covers 18 residues. The trim removed 0 bases at V and 0 bases at J, leaving 11 bases unmatched.

This clone turned up a few times. This chain uses TRBV19 with TRBJ2-1, with a weak D call TRBD1 (5 bases). CDR1 is LNHDA and CDR2 is SQIVND in the germline V gene (reference sequence). Trimming took off 4 bases at V and 12 bases at J, with 19 bases between the two ends. This CDR3 region has 14 residues. The CDR3 is CASSKGDQEDPQFF. As DNA, the CDR3 is TGTGCCAGTAGTAAAGGGGATCAGGAAGATCCGCAGTTCTTC. The entire variable domain, with the rest obtained from reference TRBV19 and TRBJ2-1, is as follows: DGGITQSPKYLFRKEGQNVTLSCEQNLNHDAMYWYRQDPGQGLRLIYYSQIVNDFQKGDIAEGYSVSREKKESFPLTVTSAQKNPTAFYLCASSKGDQEDPQFFGPGTRLTVL.

This chain links TRBV28 with TRBJ1-6; perhaps TRBD1 as D (6 bases). Germline V gene data show CDR1 as MDHEN and CDR2 as SYDVKM. Trimming removed 4 bases from V and 4 bases from J, with 14 bases in between. The CDR3 is 16 residues long. The CDR3 coding sequence is TGTGCCAGCAGTTCCCCCGGGACAAATTATAATTCACCCCTCCACTTT. This gives the protein CASSSPGTNYNSPLHF.

In this sample, this clone turned up once. V and J are TRBV5-1 and TRBJ1-6; TRBD1 aligns across 7 bases. The trim removed 3 bases at V and 10 bases at J, leaving 13 bases unmatched. The germline gives CDR1 SGHRS, CDR2 YFSETQ. CDR3 length equals 16 residues. CDR3 loop: CASSSEPQGTQSPLHF. Here the CDR3 DNA reads TGCGCCAGCAGCTCGGAACCACAGGGGACGCAATCACCCCTCCACTTT.

This sequence joins TRBV10-3 and TRBJ2-7; D is perhaps TRBD1 (5 bases). The V gene lost 2 bases and the J gene lost 2 bases, with 10 bases spanning the gap. Germline loops: CDR1 ENHRY, CDR2 SYGVKD. This CDR3 has 14 residues. This CDR3 is CAISEGALPYEQYF. The CDR3 region has the DNA TGTGCCATCAGTGAGGGGGCTCTGCCCTACGAGCAGTACTTC.

The rearrangement uses TRBV7-8 and TRBJ1-4, with D hard to call. CDR1 SGHVS and CDR2 FQNEAQ come from the germline V gene. The V end lost 5 bases, the J end lost 0 bases, and 10 bases lay between the germline ends. The CDR3 is made up of 15 amino acids. The CDR3 DNA follows: TGTGCCAGCAGCCGGGCGGGGTCAACTAATGAAAAACTGTTTTTT. Its protein is CASSRAGSTNEKLFF.

The J gene is TRBJ1-3, the V gene TRBV25-1; D perhaps matches TRBD1 (5 bases). V gave up 7 bases and J gave up 0 bases, with 13 bases separating them. CDR1 is MGHDK and CDR2 is SYGVNS in the germline V gene. The CDR3 consists of 15 residues. The CDR3 coding sequence is TGTGCCAGCACCGCGGGGGGGACCTCTGGAAACACCATATATTTT. Translated: CASTAGGTSGNTIYF.

V and J are TRBV18 and TRBJ1-2; 7 positions agree with TRBD1. J gave up 1 base and V 2 bases, and 4 bases lay outside the gene matches. The CDR3 covers 15 residues. The germline V gene encodes CDR1 KGHSH and CDR2 LQKENI. The CDR3 bases are TGTGCCAGCTCACCAAACAGGGGTCTTAACTATGGCTACACCTTC. Amino acid sequence: CASSPNRGLNYGYTF.

This clone has a single count. V usage is TRBV2 and J usage is TRBJ2-1, with TRBD2 matching over 12 bases. This CDR3 is 14 amino acids long. Trimming cost V 3 bases and J 13 bases; bases outside gene matches: 7. Germline-derived CDR1 and CDR2 are SNHLY and FYNNEI. CDR3 region: CASSDATSGRAQFF. The DNA of the CDR3 is TGTGCCAGCAGTGATGCGACTAGCGGGAGAGCCCAGTTCTTC.

The chain has TRBV29-1 and TRBJ1-2, with a possible D match to TRBD1 (5 bases). V was clipped by 6 bases and J by 8 bases, with 28 bases between them. Germline values: CDR1 SQVTM, CDR2 ANQGSEA. CDR3 length equals 16 residues. In nucleotides, the CDR3 is TGCAGCGTCCTGCCGCCGGGACGGAACATTGGGGGGGGCTACACCTTC. Its protein product is CSVLPPGRNIGGGYTF.

The rearrangement uses TRBV5-1 and TRBJ2-1; weak D call: TRBD2 (5 bases). V lost 4 bases and J 1 base, leaving 15 bases between the germline ends. CDR1 is SGHRS, CDR2 YFSETQ, per germline. CDR3 size: 16 residues. The chain's CDR3 is CASSLTSFRSYNEQFF. CDR3 in DNA: TGCGCCAGCAGCCTAACTAGTTTTCGGTCCTACAATGAGCAGTTCTTC. The whole variable domain, remainder taken from reference TRBV5-1 and TRBJ2-1, is KAGVTQTPRYLIKTRGQQVTLSCSPISGHRSVSWYQQTPGQGLQFLFEYFSETQRNKGNFPGRFSGRQFSNSRSEMNVSTLELGDSALYLCASSLTSFRSYNEQFFGPGTRLTVL.

The chain uses TRBV10-3 and TRBJ1-1, with TRBD1 as a possible D gene (5 bases). The CDR3 is made up of 11 amino acids. The ends were cut back, 9 bases at V and 0 bases at J, with 5 bases in the middle. The germline V gene has CDR1 ENHRY and CDR2 SYGVKD. The CDR3 here is CAIQVNTEAFF. DNA of the CDR3: TGTGCCATACAGGTGAACACTGAAGCTTTCTTT.

The chain combines TRBV28 with TRBJ2-3, with unresolved D. CDR1 is MDHEN and CDR2 is SYDVKM in the germline V gene. CDR3 length: 11 residues. The V and J ends lost 6 bases and 10 bases respectively, with 11 bases between them. The DNA of the CDR3 is TGTGCCAGCAGGTCTATTCGGGCGCAGTATTTT. Its protein is CASRSIRAQYF.

This chain connects TRBV18 to TRBJ1-4; D not certain. Trimming removed 8 bases at V and 0 bases at J, with 7 bases between. Germline values: CDR1 KGHSH, CDR2 LQKENI. This CDR3 has 13 amino acids. The CDR3 nucleotides read TGTGCCAGCCACAGATCAACTAATGAAAAACTGTTTTTT. Encoded protein: CASHRSTNEKLFF.

The chain links TRBV5-1 to TRBJ1-6, with TRBD1 matching over 7 bases. From germline, CDR1 is SGHRS and CDR2 YFSETQ. The CDR3 length is 12 residues. V gave up 4 bases and J gave up 12 bases; unmatched junction bases: 4. Here the CDR3 DNA reads TGCGCCAGCAGCACAGGGACAGTACCCCTCCACTTT. Residues: CASSTGTVPLHF. The full variable domain, completed using reference TRBV5-1 and TRBJ1-6, is KAGVTQTPRYLIKTRGQQVTLSCSPISGHRSVSWYQQTPGQGLQFLFEYFSETQRNKGNFPGRFSGRQFSNSRSEMNVSTLELGDSALYLCASSTGTVPLHFGNGTRLTVT.

V usage is TRBV6-5 and J usage is TRBJ2-7; TRBD1 agrees at 8 bases. There are 13 residues in the CDR3. The V gene's germline CDR1 is MNHEY and CDR2 SVGAGI. V shed 4 bases, J shed 6 bases, and the junction held 5 bases outside the gene matches. The CDR3 protein is CASSLDRVFEQYF. The CDR3 DNA reads TGTGCCAGCAGTTTGGACAGGGTATTCGAGCAGTACTTC.